This T cell receptor (beta chain) was retrieved from a study of blood T cells in healthy people across ages. Through a sample-barcoded 5' primer and a J-beta primer mix, a second PCR was run for roughly 6 to 12 cycles. TCRdb independently ran MiXCR on the 5' RACE reads; one entry per CDR3 protein. Here the sample spans 1.5 million to 2 million distinct CDR3 sequences, roughly 43% being singletons. This clonotype was recorded a few times. The antigen remains unidentified. Study-wide results and limits: A roughly linear fall in TCR beta diversity per million T cells was seen with increasing age.

The CDR3 contains 18 residues. Trimming left V 1 base short and J 3 bases short, with 22 bases between. Germline values: CDR1 LGHNA, CDR2 YSLEER. The chain joins TRBV4-3 to TRBJ2-7; D possibly uses TRBD1 or TRBD2 (6 bases each). The TCR sequence derives from a human donor in good health. The sample taken for sequencing was blood. CDR3 residues: CASSQGIPTGASGYEQYF. As DNA, the CDR3 is TGCGCCAGCAGCCAAGGTATTCCGACGGGGGCATCGGGCTACGAGCAGTACTTC.